One and the same sample provided the 25 T cell receptor beta chains below, sequenced in a study of early T cells in non-severe SARS-CoV-2 infection. TCRdb used MiXCR to reprocess the 5' RACE reads, holding one entry per CDR3 protein. The sample contains around 55,000 distinct CDR3 sequences, under 8% of which appear only once. The sample consisted of whole blood, taken at baseline. The receptors derive from an adult who was a healthcare worker with PCR-confirmed SARS-CoV-2 infection or an uninfected control (not recorded which).

This clonotype was detected ten times or more. The rearrangement joins TRBV28 to TRBJ1-1, with D perhaps matching TRBD1 (6 bases). Between the trimmed V and J ends, which lost 11 bases and 5 bases, there was a span of 18 bases. This CDR3 is 13 amino acids long. CDR1 and CDR2 (germline): MDHEN, SYDVKM. DNA for the CDR3: TGTGCCCTAACCCGAGGGGGGAGGACTGAAGCTTTCTTT. Its protein product is CALTRGGRTEAFF.

This clonotype was seen many times. The CDR3 is CAIRRDLAGDIQYF. For the CDR3, the DNA is TGTGCCATCAGGCGGGACCTAGCGGGGGACATTCAGTACTTC. The chain uses TRBV10-3 and TRBJ2-4, with 10 bases fitting TRBD2. V dropped 6 bases and J dropped 8; count of bases not matched to a gene: 7. CDR1 and CDR2 (germline): ENHRY, SYGVKD. The CDR3 is made up of 14 amino acids.

This clonotype was seen at least ten times. The chain joins TRBV3-1 to TRBJ1-2, with TRBD1 identical over 10 bases. V lost 0 bases, J lost 3 bases, and 7 bases stayed unmatched. The germline V gene encodes CDR1 LGHDT and CDR2 YNNKEL (reference sequence). The CDR3 spans 17 residues. CDR3 DNA: TGTGCCAGCAGCCAAGAGAGGACAGGGGGAGGCTACTATGGCTACACCTTC. It yields the protein CASSQERTGGGYYGYTF. Looking up the rest from reference TRBV3-1 and TRBJ1-2 gives the full variable domain: DTAVSQTPKYLVTQMGNDKSIKCEQNLGHDTMYWYKQDSKKFLKIMFSYNNKELIINETVPNRFSPKSPDKAHLNLHINSLELGDSAVYFCASSQERTGGGYYGYTFGSGTRLTVV.

This clonotype was picked up a small number of times. V and J are TRBV12-3 or TRBV12-4 and TRBJ2-1, with 7 positions matching TRBD2. V lost 4 bases to trimming and J lost 2 bases; unmatched junction nucleotides: 11. This CDR3 comprises 17 residues. Here the CDR3 DNA reads TGTGCCAGCAGTTCAACTCGACTAGCCGAAACCTACAATGAGCAGTTCTTC. It encodes CASSSTRLAETYNEQFF.

This clonotype was counted only a few times. This chain connects TRBV4-3 to TRBJ2-3; D remains ambiguous. The length of the CDR3 is 13 residues. V was shortened by 1 base and J by 4 bases, with 6 bases between the two germline ends. Germline CDR1 LGHNA, CDR2 YSLEER. The CDR3 loop reads CASSQAPADTQYF. The DNA for the CDR3 is TGCGCCAGCAGCCAAGCCCCAGCAGATACGCAGTATTTT.

The CDR3 nucleotides read TGTGCCAGCAGAAACAGGGGGCAACCAGGAGAGACCCAGTACTTC. Translated, it gives CASRNRGQPGETQYF. The chain recombines TRBV28 with TRBJ2-5, with 9 bases that match TRBD1. V lost 6 bases to trimming and J lost 4 bases; unmatched junction nucleotides: 9. CDR1 and CDR2 from the germline V gene are MDHEN and SYDVKM. CDR3 length: 15 amino acids.

DNA of the CDR3: TGTGCCAGTACCCCAGCCGGGACATACGAGCAGTACTTC. Residues: CASTPAGTYEQYF. The rearrangement links TRBV19 to TRBJ2-7; a possible D gene is TRBD1 (6 bases). Germline loops: CDR1 LNHDA, CDR2 SQIVND (reference sequence). The CDR3 totals 13 residues. V was clipped by 7 bases and J by 4 bases, with 14 bases between them.

This clonotype is medium-sized (0.01 to 0.1%) within its sample. This chain links TRBV4-3 with TRBJ1-3; the D is unclear. This CDR3 is built from 17 residues. Germline CDR1 reads LGHNA; CDR2 reads YSLEER. The V end lost 4 bases, the J end lost 2 bases, and 18 bases lay between the germline ends. The CDR3 here is CASSPSAGVGAGNTIYF. In DNA, the CDR3 is TGCGCCAGCAGCCCCTCAGCAGGAGTTGGCGCTGGAAACACCATATATTTT.

In this sample, this clonotype turned up a few times. This chain joins TRBV20-1 and TRBJ2-7; D perhaps matches TRBD1 (5 bases). CDR1 and CDR2 (germline): DFQATT, SNEGSKA (reference sequence). V dropped 1 base and J dropped 3 bases, with 10 bases sitting between them. The CDR3 is made up of 13 amino acids. DNA for the CDR3: TGCAGTGCTAGAGGAGGCAGGGACTACGAGCAGTACTTC. Amino acid sequence: CSARGGRDYEQYF.

This chain joins TRBV27 and TRBJ2-7; D perhaps matches TRBD2 (6 bases). Germline assignment: CDR1 MNHEY and CDR2 SMNVEV (reference sequence). CDR3 size: 15 residues. The ends were cut back, 2 bases at V and 1 base at J, with 12 bases in the middle. Here the CDR3 DNA reads TGTGCCAGCAGTTTAGCGGGATACCCGTCCTACGAGCAGTACTTC. It codes for CASSLAGYPSYEQYF.

Only a few counts were recorded for this clonotype. The J gene is TRBJ2-5, the V gene TRBV29-1; 9 bases line up with TRBD2. The CDR3 consists of 12 residues. With 5 bases clipped from V and 4 bases from J, the junction kept 2 bases outside the gene matches. Germline values: CDR1 SQVTM, CDR2 ANQGSEA. As DNA, the CDR3 is TGCAGCGTTATGACTAGCGGAGAGACCCAGTACTTC. Encoded protein: CSVMTSGETQYF.

This rearrangement joins TRBV12-5 to TRBJ1-5; 7 bases fit TRBD1. V gave up 5 bases and J gave up 6 bases; unmatched junction bases: 25. CDR3 length: 20 residues. In germline, CDR1 is LGHNT, CDR2 FRNRAP. CDR3 loop: CASGLYLEGQQSRGLQPQHF. The CDR3 DNA follows: TGTGCTAGTGGTCTTTACCTTGAGGGACAGCAATCGCGGGGTCTTCAGCCCCAGCATTTT.

This clonotype was counted a few times. The CDR3 DNA follows: TGTGCCACCCGGGCAGATACGCAGTATTTT. This translates into CATRADTQYF. This chain joins TRBV6-6 and TRBJ2-3; D is uncertain. The CDR3 is 10 residues long. Germline loops: CDR1 MNHNY, CDR2 SVGAGI (reference sequence). Trimming removed 10 bases at V and 4 bases at J, with 6 bases between.

At least ten counts were recorded for this clonotype. The V call is TRBV29-1, the J call TRBJ1-5, with no clear D. From germline, CDR1 is SQVTM and CDR2 ANQGSEA. Trimming pared 6 bases from V and 7 bases from J, leaving 16 bases between. The CDR3 is made up of 13 amino acids. In DNA, the CDR3 is TGCAGCGTCGGCAGGTCTGAAGGCCAGCCCCAGCATTTT. It is translated as CSVGRSEGQPQHF.

This clonotype occurred many times. V usage is TRBV27 and J usage is TRBJ2-7, with 9 bases fitting TRBD2. The length of the CDR3 is 15 residues. The junction had 6 bases not matched to a gene; V was cut back by 5 bases and J by 1 base. CDR1 and CDR2 (germline): MNHEY, SMNVEV (reference sequence). The CDR3 spells CASSAKRGVSYEQYF. The DNA of the CDR3 is TGTGCCAGCAGTGCTAAGCGGGGGGTGTCCTACGAGCAGTACTTC.

This clonotype was seen only a few times. This sequence joins TRBV28 and TRBJ2-7; the D call may be TRBD1 or TRBD2 (5 bases each). V shed 4 bases and J shed 2 bases, with 15 bases lying between them. The CDR3 spans 15 residues. Germline V gene data show CDR1 as MDHEN and CDR2 as SYDVKM. CDR3 protein: CASSWGAGPTYEQYF. The DNA for the CDR3 is TGTGCCAGCAGTTGGGGAGCAGGGCCTACCTACGAGCAGTACTTC.

This clonotype was detected a few times. The rearrangement uses TRBV7-2 and TRBJ2-3, with 10 nucleotides matching TRBD2. The CDR3 runs 12 residues. Per the germline V gene, CDR1 is SGHTA and CDR2 is FQGNSA. Germline trimming cut 5 bases from V and 9 bases from J; bases unmatched to any gene: 2. This chain's CDR3 is CASSPGLATQYF. CDR3 nucleotides: TGTGCCAGCAGCCCGGGACTAGCGACGCAGTATTTT.

In this sample, this clonotype turned up many times. This sequence joins TRBV6-6 and TRBJ2-3; no definite D call. The CDR3 runs to 12 residues. Trimming shortened V by 2 bases and J by 5 bases, and 5 bases separated the two germline ends. Germline values: CDR1 MNHNY, CDR2 SVGAGI (reference sequence). CDR3 loop: CASSYSEDTQYF. CDR3 sequence (DNA): TGTGCCAGCAGTTACAGCGAAGATACGCAGTATTTT.

The table lists this clonotype with a few counts. This sequence joins TRBV6-2 or TRBV6-3 and TRBJ1-5; TRBD1 might be the D (5 bases). CDR3 length: 15 residues. Trimming took off 7 bases at V and 2 bases at J, with 15 bases between the two ends. Germline V CDR1 and CDR2: MNHEY, SVGEGT. CDR3 DNA: TGTGCCAGCAACCCACGGGGGTCGGGCAATCAGCCCCAGCATTTT. Translated, it gives CASNPRGSGNQPQHF.

This clonotype was recorded at least ten times. J is TRBJ2-3 and V is TRBV5-1, with TRBD2 matching 9 bases. V gave up 4 bases and J gave up 5 bases; unmatched junction bases: 5. Germline assignment: CDR1 SGHRS and CDR2 YFSETQ. The length of the CDR3 is 14 residues. This chain's CDR3 is CASSQRGAEDTQYF. In DNA form, the CDR3 reads TGCGCCAGCAGCCAGCGGGGGGCGGAAGATACGCAGTATTTT.

This clonotype was seen many times. The CDR3 bases are TGTGCCAGCAGTTTCCGGGACAGTTTCAATTCACCCCTCCACTTT. It is translated as CASSFRDSFNSPLHF. This chain links TRBV12-3 or TRBV12-4 with TRBJ1-6; 7 bases are a match to TRBD1. The CDR3 is 15 amino acids. V was pared by 3 bases and J by 7 bases, with 6 bases of the junction left unmatched.

As for this clonotype: At one end the junction does not follow the germline gene, possibly because of a read error. The genes are TRBV28 and TRBJ1-1; a possible D gene is TRBD1 (5 bases). The CDR3 loop spans 14 amino acids. Germline loops: CDR1 MDHEN, CDR2 SYDVKM. CDR3: CASSSRELNTKAFF. In nucleotides, the CDR3 is TGTGCCAGCAGTTCCAGGGAGTTGAACACTAAAGCTTTCTTT.

This clonotype showed up many times. The chain has TRBV7-8 and TRBJ2-1; no definite D call. Looked up from germline, CDR1 is SGHVS and CDR2 is FQNEAQ. The CDR3 loop spans 16 amino acids. The ends were cut back, 2 bases at V and 0 bases at J, with 11 bases in the middle. CDR3 sequence: CASSLNLRSSYNEQFF. CDR3 in DNA: TGTGCCAGCAGCTTAAATTTGCGGAGCTCCTACAATGAGCAGTTCTTC.

The chain employs TRBV12-3 or TRBV12-4 and TRBJ2-1; unclear D gene. V was shortened by 3 bases and J by 7 bases, with 7 bases between the two germline ends. This CDR3 spans 12 amino acids. Here the CDR3 reads CASSFWENEQFF. CDR3 DNA sequence: TGTGCCAGCAGTTTTTGGGAAAATGAGCAGTTCTTC.

This clonotype was seen repeatedly, ten times or more. The chain carries TRBV28 and TRBJ2-1; 8 bases line up with TRBD1. This CDR3 region has 15 residues. Unmatched junction bases numbered 9, after V lost 4 bases and J lost 7 bases. Germline loops: CDR1 MDHEN, CDR2 SYDVKM. CDR3 amino acids: CASSSQQGAGNEQFF. As DNA, the CDR3 is TGTGCCAGCAGTTCACAGCAGGGGGCGGGTAATGAGCAGTTCTTC.